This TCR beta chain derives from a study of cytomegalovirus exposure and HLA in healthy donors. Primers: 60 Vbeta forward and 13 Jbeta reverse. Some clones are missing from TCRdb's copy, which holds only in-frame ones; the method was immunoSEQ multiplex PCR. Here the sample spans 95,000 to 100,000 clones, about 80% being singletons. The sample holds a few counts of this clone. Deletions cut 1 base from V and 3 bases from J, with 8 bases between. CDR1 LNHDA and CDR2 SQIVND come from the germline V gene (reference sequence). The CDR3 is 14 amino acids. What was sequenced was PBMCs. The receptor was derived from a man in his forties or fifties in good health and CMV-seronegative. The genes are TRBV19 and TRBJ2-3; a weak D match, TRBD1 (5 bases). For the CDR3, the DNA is TGTGCCAGTAGTATAGTAGGGGCAACAGATACGCAGTATTTT. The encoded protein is CASSIVGATDTQYF.